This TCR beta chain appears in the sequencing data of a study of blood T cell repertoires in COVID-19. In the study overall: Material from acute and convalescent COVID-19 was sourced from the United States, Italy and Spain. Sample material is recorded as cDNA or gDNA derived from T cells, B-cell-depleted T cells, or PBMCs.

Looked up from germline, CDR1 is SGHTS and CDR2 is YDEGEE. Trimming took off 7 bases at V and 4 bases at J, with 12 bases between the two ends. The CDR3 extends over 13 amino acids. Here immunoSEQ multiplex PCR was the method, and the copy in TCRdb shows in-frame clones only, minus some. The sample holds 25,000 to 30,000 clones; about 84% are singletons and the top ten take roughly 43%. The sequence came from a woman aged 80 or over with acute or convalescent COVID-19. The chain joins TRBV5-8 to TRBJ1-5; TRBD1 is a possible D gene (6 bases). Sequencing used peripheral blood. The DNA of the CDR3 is TGTGCCAGCCGGCTTCAGGGGAATCAGCCCCAGCATTTT. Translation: CASRLQGNQPQHF.